This T cell receptor beta chain originates from a study of somatic mutations in cytotoxic T cells in rheumatoid arthritis. About the research overall: There were some V beta antibody-stained T-cell populations flow-sorted at nearly 100% purity, and these included V beta1+ cells sequenced for TCRB. Study-level findings and limits: Rheumatoid arthritis patients were compared with age-matched healthy controls, and their CD8+ T-cell clonality did not differ significantly.

Here immunoSEQ multiplex PCR was the method, and the copy in TCRdb shows in-frame clones only, minus some. Of 8,500 to 13,000 clones in the sample, roughly 70% were seen once. Points on this clone: No antigen is known for it.

Sequencing was carried out using CD8+ T cells sorted from blood. This TCR derives from a man in his sixties in good health.

CDR3 coding DNA: TGTGCCAGCTCACCAAATGAAGAGACCCAGTACTTC. This gives the protein CASSPNEETQYF. This chain connects TRBV18 to TRBJ2-5; no firm D call. Germline V CDR1 and CDR2: KGHSH, LQKENI. The CDR3 extends over 12 amino acids. V lost 2 bases, J lost 3 bases, and 4 bases lay in between.